This T cell receptor (beta chain) was identified in a study of OX40 agonist ivuxolimab in advanced cancers. Study-level background: In this cohort, patients received ivuxolimab, an agonistic anti-OX40 (CD134) antibody. Head and neck, renal cell, melanoma or hepatocellular carcinoma were the cancers that dose-escalation patients had.

The trim removed 4 bases at V and 4 bases at J, leaving 7 bases unmatched. Germline CDR1 is SGHDT and CDR2 is YYEEEE. The CDR3 is made up of 14 amino acids. Using immunoSEQ multiplex PCR, the repertoire was profiled, and TCRdb retains in-frame clones only, with some absent. Among 45,000 to 50,000 clones, 79% were seen once, and the ten largest hold under 2%. The sequence derives from an adult with an advanced solid tumor such as melanoma, head and neck, liver or kidney cancer. This sequence joins TRBV5-6 and TRBJ1-2, with 7 bases that match TRBD1. The specimen comprised CD4+ or CD8+ T cells sorted from blood, sampled in a trial of the OX40 agonist ivuxolimab. For the CDR3, the DNA is TGTGCCAGCAGCATAGACAGGGCTCTCTATGGCTACACCTTC. It yields the protein CASSIDRALYGYTF. The full variable domain, completed using reference TRBV5-6 and TRBJ1-2, is DAGVTQSPTHLIKTRGQQVTLRCSPKSGHDTVSWYQQALGQGPQFIFQYYEEEERQRGNFPDRFSGHQFPNYSSELNVNALLLGDSALYLCASSIDRALYGYTFGSGTRLTVV.